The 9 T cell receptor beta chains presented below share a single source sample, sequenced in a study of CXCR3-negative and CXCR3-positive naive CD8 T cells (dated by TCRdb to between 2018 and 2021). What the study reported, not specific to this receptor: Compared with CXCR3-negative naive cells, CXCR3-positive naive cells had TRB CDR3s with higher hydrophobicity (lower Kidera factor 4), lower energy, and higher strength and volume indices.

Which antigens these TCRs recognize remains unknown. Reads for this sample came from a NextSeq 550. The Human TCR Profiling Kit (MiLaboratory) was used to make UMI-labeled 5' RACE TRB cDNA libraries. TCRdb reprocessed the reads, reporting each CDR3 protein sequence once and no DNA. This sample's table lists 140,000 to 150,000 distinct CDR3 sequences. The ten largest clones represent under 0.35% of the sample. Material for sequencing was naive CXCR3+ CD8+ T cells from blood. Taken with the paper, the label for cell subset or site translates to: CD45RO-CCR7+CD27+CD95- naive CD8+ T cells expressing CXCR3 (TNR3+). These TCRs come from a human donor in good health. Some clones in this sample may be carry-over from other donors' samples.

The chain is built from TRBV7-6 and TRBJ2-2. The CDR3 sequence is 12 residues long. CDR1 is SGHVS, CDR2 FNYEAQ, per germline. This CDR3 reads CASSGNTGELFF. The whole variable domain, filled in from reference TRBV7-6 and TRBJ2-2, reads GAGVSQSPRYKVTKRGQDVALRCDPISGHVSLYWYRQALGQGPEFLTYFNYEAQQDKSGLPNDRFSAERPEGSISTLTIQRTEQRDSAMYRCASSGNTGELFFGEGSRLTVL.

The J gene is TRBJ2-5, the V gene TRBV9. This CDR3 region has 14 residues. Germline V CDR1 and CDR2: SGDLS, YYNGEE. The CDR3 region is CASSVDLSGETQYF.

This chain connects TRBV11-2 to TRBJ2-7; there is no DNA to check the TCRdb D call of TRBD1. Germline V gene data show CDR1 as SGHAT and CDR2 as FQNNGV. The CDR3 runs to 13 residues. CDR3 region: CASRADSPDEQYF.

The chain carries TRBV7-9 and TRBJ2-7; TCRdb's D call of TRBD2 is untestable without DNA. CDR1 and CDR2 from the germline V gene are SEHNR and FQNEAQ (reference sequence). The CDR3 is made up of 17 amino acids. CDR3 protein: CASSSARAGAPSYEQYF.

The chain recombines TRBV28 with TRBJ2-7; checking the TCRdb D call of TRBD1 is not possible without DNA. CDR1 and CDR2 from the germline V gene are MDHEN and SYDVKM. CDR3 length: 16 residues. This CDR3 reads CASSGEGGPLRGEQYF. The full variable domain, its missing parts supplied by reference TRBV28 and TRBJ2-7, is DVKVTQSSRYLVKRTGEKVFLECVQDMDHENMFWYRQDPGLGLRLIYFSYDVKMKEKGDIPEGYSVSREKKERFSLILESASTNQTSMYLCASSGEGGPLRGEQYFGPGTRLTVT.

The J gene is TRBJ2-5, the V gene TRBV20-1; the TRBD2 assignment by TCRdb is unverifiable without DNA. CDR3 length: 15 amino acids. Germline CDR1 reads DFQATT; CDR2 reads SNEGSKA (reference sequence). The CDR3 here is CSAALTIAVQETQYF.

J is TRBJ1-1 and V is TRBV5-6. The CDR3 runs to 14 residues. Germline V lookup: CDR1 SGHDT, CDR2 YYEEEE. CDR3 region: CASSLGPTYTEAFF.

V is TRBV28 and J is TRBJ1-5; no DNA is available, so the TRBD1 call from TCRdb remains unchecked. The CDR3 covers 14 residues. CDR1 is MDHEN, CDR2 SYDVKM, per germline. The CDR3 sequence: CAGRGLTGDQPQHF.

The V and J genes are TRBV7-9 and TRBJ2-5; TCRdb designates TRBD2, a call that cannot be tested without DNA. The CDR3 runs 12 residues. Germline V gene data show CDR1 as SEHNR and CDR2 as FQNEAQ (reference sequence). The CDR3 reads CASRRGQETQYF. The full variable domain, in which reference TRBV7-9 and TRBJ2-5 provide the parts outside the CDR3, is DTGVSQNPRHKITKRGQNVTFRCDPISEHNRLYWYRQTLGQGPEFLTYFQNEAQLEKSRLLSDRFSAERPKGSFSTLEIQRTEQGDSAMYLCASRRGQETQYFGPGTRLLVL.